The sequence of this TCR beta chain was determined in a study of shared clonotypes between healthy human individuals. Assay used: immunoSEQ multiplex PCR; TCRdb lists only in-frame clones, some missing. The table includes fewer than 1.6 million clones, just under 99% detected once. The CDR3 totals 13 residues. Germline V CDR1 and CDR2: MGHDK, SYGVNS. Trimming shortened V by 4 bases and J by 2 bases, and 9 bases separated the two germline ends. On this clone: Its antigen is still unknown.

Study-level points and caveats: Inspection by rarefaction showed sorted-subset sequencing to be incomplete despite large depth.

Sequencing input: naive CD4+ T cells sorted from blood. The subset: CD45RA+ positively selected. The chain recombines TRBV25-1 with TRBJ2-7; the D is unclear. The sequence was collected from a man younger than 45 in good health. The CDR3: CASSGVLTYEQYF. CDR3 coding DNA: TGTGCCAGCAGTGGGGTGTTAACCTACGAGCAGTACTTC.